This passage covers 17 T cell receptor beta chains from one sample sequenced in a study of control samples from healthy donors and cancer patients (dated by TCRdb to about 2020). Libraries came from the immunoSEQ multiplex PCR assay. TCRdb provides this immuneACCESS table in a form limited to in-frame rearrangements. Some clones are lacking; in checked studies, under half of them reflect an unresolved V gene, and why the rest are absent is not known. For this sample there are 53,000 or so clones; roughly 87% appear just once. 11% to 15% of the sample is held by the ten biggest clonotypes. Sequenced: PBMCs. The receptors were sampled from a man in his sixties with head and neck cancer.

The J gene is TRBJ1-2, the V gene TRBV10-3; tentatively, D is TRBD1 (5 bases). The CDR3 runs to 13 residues. V dropped 4 bases and J dropped 8 bases, with 14 bases sitting between them. Germline V lookup: CDR1 ENHRY, CDR2 SYGVKD. CDR3 sequence reads: CAISGRPEGGYTF. The CDR3 nucleotides are TGTGCCATCAGTGGGAGACCCGAGGGGGGCTACACCTTC.

This chain connects TRBV7-2 to TRBJ1-5; D is uncertain. Germline-derived CDR1 and CDR2 are SGHTA and FQGNSA. V dropped 2 bases and J dropped 1 base, with 9 bases sitting between them. This CDR3 contains 15 residues. The CDR3 DNA reads as TGTGCCAGCAGCTTAATGACCCAGAGCAATCAGCCCCAGCATTTT. Translated: CASSLMTQSNQPQHF.

J is TRBJ2-5 and V is TRBV7-9; 7 bases map to TRBD1. Germline V lookup: CDR1 SEHNR, CDR2 FQNEAQ (reference sequence). V dropped 0 bases and J dropped 3; count of bases not matched to a gene: 7. The CDR3 is 16 amino acids. This chain's CDR3 is CASSLATGTVEETQYF. In nucleotides, the CDR3 is TGTGCCAGCAGCTTAGCGACCGGGACAGTAGAAGAGACCCAGTACTTC.

This chain connects TRBV2 to TRBJ1-6; a weak D match, TRBD1 (5 bases). The length of the CDR3 is 12 residues. The germline V gene has CDR1 SNHLY and CDR2 FYNNEI. Trimming removed 6 bases at V and 13 bases at J, with 13 bases between. The chain's CDR3 is CASRGDVGPLHF. CDR3 coding DNA: TGTGCCAGCAGGGGGGACGTTGGCCCCCTCCACTTT.

The chain combines TRBV5-8 with TRBJ1-2; TRBD1 agrees at 9 bases. Per the germline V gene, CDR1 is SGHTS and CDR2 is YDEGEE. Losses at the gene ends were 5 bases for V and 0 bases for J; bases not matched to a gene: 2. This CDR3 region has 14 residues. This CDR3 is CASRDRGANYGYTF. The CDR3 nucleotides read TGTGCCAGCAGGGACAGGGGAGCTAACTATGGCTACACCTTC.

The V and J genes are TRBV5-1 and TRBJ1-2, with no clear D. Germline lookup yields CDR1 SGHRS and CDR2 YFSETQ. The V end was cut by 4 bases, the J end by 2 bases, with 15 bases between. The CDR3 has 15 residues. CDR3 protein: CASSLTPTQNYGYTF. The DNA of the CDR3 is TGCGCCAGCAGCCTGACCCCAACACAGAACTATGGCTACACCTTC.

The rearrangement joins TRBV29-1 to TRBJ1-2; D unclear. The V end lost 0 bases, the J end lost 2 bases, and 16 bases lay between the germline ends. Germline V gives CDR1 SQVTM, CDR2 ANQGSEA. This CDR3 has 16 residues. The CDR3 loop is CSVEDLVGVPNYGYTF. In nucleotides, the CDR3 is TGCAGCGTTGAAGATCTCGTTGGGGTCCCGAACTATGGCTACACCTTC. Together with reference TRBV29-1 and TRBJ1-2, the CDR3 gives the full variable domain: SAVISQKPSRDICQRGTSLTIQCQVDSQVTMMFWYRQQPGQSLTLIATANQGSEATYESGFVIDKFPISRPNLTFSTLTVSNMSPEDSSIYLCSVEDLVGVPNYGYTFGSGTRLTVV.

This rearrangement joins TRBV30 to TRBJ2-2; 9 bases map to TRBD1. The germline CDR1 and CDR2 sequences are GTSNPN and SVGIG (reference sequence). With 0 bases clipped from V and 6 bases from J, the junction kept 5 bases outside the gene matches. The CDR3 runs to 15 residues. The CDR3 nucleotides are TGTGCCTGGAGTGTAGGGACAGGGTACGCCGGGGAGCTGTTTTTT. Translating it yields CAWSVGTGYAGELFF. The whole variable domain, remainder taken from reference TRBV30 and TRBJ2-2, is SQTIHQWPATLVQPVGSPLSLECTVEGTSNPNLYWYRQAAGRGLQLLFYSVGIGQISSEVPQNLSASRPQDRQFILSSKKLLLSDSGFYLCAWSVGTGYAGELFFGEGSRLTVL.

The CDR3 region is CASSEYGDRGLYEQYF. In DNA, the CDR3 is TGTGCCAGCAGTGAATATGGGGACAGGGGGCTCTACGAGCAGTACTTC. J is TRBJ2-7 and V is TRBV25-1, with TRBD1 identical over 12 bases. The CDR3 has 16 residues. V shed 0 bases, J shed 3 bases, and the junction held 3 bases outside the gene matches. Looked up from germline, CDR1 is MGHDK and CDR2 is SYGVNS.

The chain is built from TRBV7-2 and TRBJ2-3, with TRBD2 as a possible D gene (5 bases). Germline lookup yields CDR1 SGHTA and CDR2 FQGNSA. This CDR3 comprises 16 residues. Trimming shortened V by 2 bases and J by 4 bases, and 16 bases separated the two germline ends. Here the CDR3 reads CASSLIAKRAADTQYF. The CDR3 coding sequence is TGTGCCAGCAGCTTAATAGCGAAAAGGGCGGCAGATACGCAGTATTTT.

The rearrangement links TRBV11-2 to TRBJ2-5; D gene unclear. Trimming pared 5 bases from V and 0 bases from J, leaving 7 bases between. The germline CDR1 and CDR2 sequences are SGHAT and FQNNGV. The CDR3 is 13 amino acids. The CDR3 loop reads CASSKGYQETQYF. The CDR3 nucleotides read TGTGCCAGCAGCAAGGGATACCAAGAGACCCAGTACTTC.

The rearrangement joins TRBV9 to TRBJ1-2; a possible D gene is TRBD1 (6 bases). The CDR3 loop spans 15 amino acids. Trimming shortened V by 4 bases and J by 1 base, and 14 bases separated the two germline ends. Germline values: CDR1 SGDLS, CDR2 YYNGEE. CDR3 residues: CASSIRQDINYGYTF. CDR3 DNA sequence: TGTGCCAGCAGCATTAGACAGGATATTAACTATGGCTACACCTTC.

The CDR3 bases are TGCGCCAGCAGCCAAGATATGGATGCTAGCGGGAGTATGTACGAGCAGTACTTC. This translates into CASSQDMDASGSMYEQYF. The chain carries TRBV4-3 and TRBJ2-7, with TRBD2 matching 10 bases. The junction had 12 bases not matched to a gene; V was cut back by 0 bases and J by 4 bases. Germline V gene sequence: CDR1 LGHNA, CDR2 YSLEER. This CDR3 contains 18 residues.

The chain links TRBV25-1 to TRBJ1-4; TRBD1 might be the D (5 bases). From germline, CDR1 is MGHDK and CDR2 SYGVNS. With 3 bases removed from V and 11 bases from J, the gap between germline ends came to 16 bases. This CDR3 is 14 amino acids long. This CDR3 is CASSELLSAGKLFF. The CDR3 DNA reads TGTGCCAGCAGTGAGTTGTTGTCCGCAGGGAAACTGTTTTTT. Full variable domain (outside the CDR3, taken from reference TRBV25-1 and TRBJ1-4): EADIYQTPRYLVIGTGKKITLECSQTMGHDKMYWYQQDPGMELHLIHYSYGVNSTEKGDLSSESTVSRIRTEHFPLTLESARPSHTSQYLCASSELLSAGKLFFGSGTQLSVL.

The chain joins TRBV28 to TRBJ2-7; D is undetermined. The CDR3 is 11 amino acids. V was clipped by 5 bases and J by 1 base, with 3 bases between them. Germline V gene data show CDR1 as MDHEN and CDR2 as SYDVKM. CDR3: CASSGSYEQYF. As DNA, the CDR3 is TGTGCCAGCAGTGGATCCTACGAGCAGTACTTC.

In this sample, this clone is medium-sized. The chain recombines TRBV5-1 with TRBJ2-3, with D unresolved. This CDR3 comprises 15 residues. The V gene's germline CDR1 is SGHRS and CDR2 YFSETQ. The germline V and J ends were trimmed by 2 bases and 0 bases, with 10 bases remaining between them. The CDR3: CASSFIPSSTDTQYF. The CDR3 bases are TGCGCCAGCAGCTTTATCCCCTCAAGCACAGATACGCAGTATTTT.

V gene TRBV30 combines with J gene TRBJ1-6; D might be TRBD1 (6 bases). Germline CDR1 reads GTSNPN; CDR2 reads SVGIG (reference sequence). Trimming cost V 0 bases and J 0 bases, with 12 bases left between them. The CDR3 spans 17 residues. In DNA form, the CDR3 reads TGTGCCTGGAGTGTAAGGGGGGGGAGCTCCTATAATTCACCCCTCCACTTT. Translating gives CAWSVRGGSSYNSPLHF.